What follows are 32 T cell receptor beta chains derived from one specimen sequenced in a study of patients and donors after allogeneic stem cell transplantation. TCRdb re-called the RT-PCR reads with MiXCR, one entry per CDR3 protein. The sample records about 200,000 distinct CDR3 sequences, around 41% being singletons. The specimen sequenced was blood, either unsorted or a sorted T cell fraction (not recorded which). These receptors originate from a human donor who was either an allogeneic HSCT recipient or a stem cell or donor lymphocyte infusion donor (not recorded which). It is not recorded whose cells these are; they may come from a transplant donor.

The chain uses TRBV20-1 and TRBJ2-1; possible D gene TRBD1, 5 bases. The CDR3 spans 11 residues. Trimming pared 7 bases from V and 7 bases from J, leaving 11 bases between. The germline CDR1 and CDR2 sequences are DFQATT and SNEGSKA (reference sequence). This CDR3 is CSEGKGNEQFF. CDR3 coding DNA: TGCAGTGAGGGGAAAGGTAATGAGCAGTTCTTC.

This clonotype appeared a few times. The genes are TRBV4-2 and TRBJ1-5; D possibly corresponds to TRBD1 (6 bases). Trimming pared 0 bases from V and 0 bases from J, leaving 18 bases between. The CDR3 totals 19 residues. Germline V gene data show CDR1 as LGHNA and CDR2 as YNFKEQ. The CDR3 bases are TGTGCCAGCAGCCAAGATATGATATGGGGGCGTGATAGCAATCAGCCCCAGCATTTT. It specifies CASSQDMIWGRDSNQPQHF.

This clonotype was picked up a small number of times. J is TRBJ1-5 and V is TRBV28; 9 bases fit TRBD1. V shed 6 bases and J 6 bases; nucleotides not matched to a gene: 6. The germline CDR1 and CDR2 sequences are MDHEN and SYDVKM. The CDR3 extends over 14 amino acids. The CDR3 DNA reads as TGTGCCAGCAGCACAGGGGGCGCCGGTCAGCCCCAGCATTTT. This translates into CASSTGGAGQPQHF.

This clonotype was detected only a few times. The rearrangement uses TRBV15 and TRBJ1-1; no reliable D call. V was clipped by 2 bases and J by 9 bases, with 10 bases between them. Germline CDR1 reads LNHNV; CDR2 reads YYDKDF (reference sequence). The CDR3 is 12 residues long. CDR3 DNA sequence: TGTGCCACCAGCAGATTCGAGACGCAAGCTTTCTTT. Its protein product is CATSRFETQAFF.

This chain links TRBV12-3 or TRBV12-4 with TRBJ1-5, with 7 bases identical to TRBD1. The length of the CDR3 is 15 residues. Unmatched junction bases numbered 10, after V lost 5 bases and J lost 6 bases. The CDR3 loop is CASSPRQGWGQPQHF. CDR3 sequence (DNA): TGTGCCAGCAGTCCGAGACAGGGCTGGGGTCAGCCCCAGCATTTT.

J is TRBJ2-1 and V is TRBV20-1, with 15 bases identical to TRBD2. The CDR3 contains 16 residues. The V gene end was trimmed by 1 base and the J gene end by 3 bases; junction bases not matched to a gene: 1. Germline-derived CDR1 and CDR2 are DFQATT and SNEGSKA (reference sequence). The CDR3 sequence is CSARGTSGRGYNEQFF. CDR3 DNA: TGCAGTGCTAGAGGGACTAGCGGGAGGGGCTACAATGAGCAGTTCTTC.

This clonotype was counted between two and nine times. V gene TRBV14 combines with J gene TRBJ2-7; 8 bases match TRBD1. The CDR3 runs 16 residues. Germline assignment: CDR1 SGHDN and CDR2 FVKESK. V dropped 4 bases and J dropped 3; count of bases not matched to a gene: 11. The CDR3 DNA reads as TGTGCCAGCAGCCGGTCCTTGGACAGGGCTAACTACGAGCAGTACTTC. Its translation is CASSRSLDRANYEQYF.

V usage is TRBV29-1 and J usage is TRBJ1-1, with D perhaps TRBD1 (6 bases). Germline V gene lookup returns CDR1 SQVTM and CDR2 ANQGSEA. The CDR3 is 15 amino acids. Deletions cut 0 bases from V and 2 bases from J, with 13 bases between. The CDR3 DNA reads TGCAGCGTTGAAGAACGAGGACAGCGCAACACTGAAGCTTTCTTT. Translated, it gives CSVEERGQRNTEAFF.

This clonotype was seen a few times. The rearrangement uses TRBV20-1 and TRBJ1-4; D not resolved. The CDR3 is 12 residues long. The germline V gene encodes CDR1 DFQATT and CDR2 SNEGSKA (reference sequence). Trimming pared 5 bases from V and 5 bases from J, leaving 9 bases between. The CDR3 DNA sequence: TGCAGTGCTCCCTCCCAGAATGAAAAACTGTTTTTT. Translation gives CSAPSQNEKLFF.

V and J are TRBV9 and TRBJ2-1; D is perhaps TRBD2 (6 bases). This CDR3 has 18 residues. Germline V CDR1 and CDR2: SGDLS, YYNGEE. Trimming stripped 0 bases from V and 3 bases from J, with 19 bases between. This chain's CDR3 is CASSVGSIRGGDYNEQFF. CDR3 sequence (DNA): TGTGCCAGCAGCGTAGGATCTATAAGGGGAGGAGACTACAATGAGCAGTTCTTC. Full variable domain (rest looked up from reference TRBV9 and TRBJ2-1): DSGVTQTPKHLITATGQRVTLRCSPRSGDLSVYWYQQSLDQGLQFLIQYYNGEERAKGNILERFSAQQFPDLHSELNLSSLELGDSALYFCASSVGSIRGGDYNEQFFGPGTRLTVL.

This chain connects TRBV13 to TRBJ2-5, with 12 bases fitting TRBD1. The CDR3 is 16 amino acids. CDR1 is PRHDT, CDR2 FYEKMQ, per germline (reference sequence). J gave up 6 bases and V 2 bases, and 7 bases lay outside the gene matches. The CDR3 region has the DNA TGTGCCAGCAGCTTATTCCTGGGACAGGGGGCGAAGACCCAGTACTTC. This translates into CASSLFLGQGAKTQYF.

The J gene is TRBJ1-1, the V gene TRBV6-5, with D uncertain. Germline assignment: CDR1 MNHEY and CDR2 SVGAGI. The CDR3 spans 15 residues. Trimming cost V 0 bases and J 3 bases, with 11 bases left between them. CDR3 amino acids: CASSYSRVWDTEAFF. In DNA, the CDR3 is TGTGCCAGCAGTTACTCTAGGGTTTGGGACACTGAAGCTTTCTTT.

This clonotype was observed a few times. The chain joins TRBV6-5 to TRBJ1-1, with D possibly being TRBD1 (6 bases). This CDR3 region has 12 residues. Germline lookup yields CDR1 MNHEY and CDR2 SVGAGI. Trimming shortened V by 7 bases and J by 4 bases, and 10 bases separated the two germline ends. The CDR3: CASTEGGTEAFF. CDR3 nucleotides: TGTGCCAGCACGGAGGGGGGCACTGAAGCTTTCTTT.

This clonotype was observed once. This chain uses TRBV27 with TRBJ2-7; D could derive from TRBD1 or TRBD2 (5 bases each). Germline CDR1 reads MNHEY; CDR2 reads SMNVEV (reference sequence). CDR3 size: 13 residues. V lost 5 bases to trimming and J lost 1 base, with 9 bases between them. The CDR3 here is CASSRGVSYEQYF. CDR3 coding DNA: TGTGCCAGCAGTAGAGGGGTGTCCTACGAGCAGTACTTC.

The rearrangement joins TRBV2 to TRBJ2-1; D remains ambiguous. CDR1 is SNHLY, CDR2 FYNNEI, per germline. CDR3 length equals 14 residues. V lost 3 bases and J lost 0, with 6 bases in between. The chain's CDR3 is CASSEDSSYNEQFF. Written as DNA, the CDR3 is TGTGCCAGCAGTGAGGATAGCTCCTACAATGAGCAGTTCTTC.

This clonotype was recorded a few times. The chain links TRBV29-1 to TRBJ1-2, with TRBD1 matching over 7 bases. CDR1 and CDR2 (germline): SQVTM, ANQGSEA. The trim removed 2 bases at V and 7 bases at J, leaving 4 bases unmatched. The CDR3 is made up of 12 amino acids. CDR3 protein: CSVEFDRAGYTF. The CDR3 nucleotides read TGCAGCGTTGAATTCGACAGGGCTGGCTACACCTTC.

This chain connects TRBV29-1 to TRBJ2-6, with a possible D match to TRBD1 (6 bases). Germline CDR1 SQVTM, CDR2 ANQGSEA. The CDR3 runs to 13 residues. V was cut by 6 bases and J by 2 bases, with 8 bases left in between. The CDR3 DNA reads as TGCAGCGTGCCAGGGGCTGGGGCCAACGTCCTGACTTTC. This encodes CSVPGAGANVLTF.

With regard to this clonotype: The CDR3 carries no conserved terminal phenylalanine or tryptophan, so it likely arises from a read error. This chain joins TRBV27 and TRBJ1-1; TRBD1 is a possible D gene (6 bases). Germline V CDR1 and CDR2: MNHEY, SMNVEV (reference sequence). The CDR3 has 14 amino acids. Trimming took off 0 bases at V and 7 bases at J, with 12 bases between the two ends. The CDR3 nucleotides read TGTGCCAGCAGTTTATCAAGGGACACTTTTGAAGCTTTCTTG. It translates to CASSLSRDTFEAFL.

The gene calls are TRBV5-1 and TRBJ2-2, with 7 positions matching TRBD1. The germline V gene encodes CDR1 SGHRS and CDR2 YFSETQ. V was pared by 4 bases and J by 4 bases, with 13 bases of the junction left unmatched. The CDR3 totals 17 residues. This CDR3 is CASSHPRRQGITGELFF. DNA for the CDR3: TGCGCCAGCAGCCACCCGCGCCGACAGGGTATCACCGGGGAGCTGTTTTTT.

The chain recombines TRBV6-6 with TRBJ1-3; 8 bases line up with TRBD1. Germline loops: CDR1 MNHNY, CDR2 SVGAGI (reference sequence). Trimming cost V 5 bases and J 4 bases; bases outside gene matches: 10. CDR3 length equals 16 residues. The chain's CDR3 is CASSLRQGKEGNTIYF. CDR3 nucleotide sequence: TGTGCCAGCAGTCTCCGACAGGGGAAGGAGGGAAACACCATATATTTT.

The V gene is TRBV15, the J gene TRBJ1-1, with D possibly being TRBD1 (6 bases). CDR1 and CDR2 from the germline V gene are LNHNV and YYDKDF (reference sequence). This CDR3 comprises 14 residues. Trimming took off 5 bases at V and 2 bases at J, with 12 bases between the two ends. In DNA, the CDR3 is TGTGCCACCAGCGCACGACAGGTAAACACTGAAGCTTTCTTT. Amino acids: CATSARQVNTEAFF.

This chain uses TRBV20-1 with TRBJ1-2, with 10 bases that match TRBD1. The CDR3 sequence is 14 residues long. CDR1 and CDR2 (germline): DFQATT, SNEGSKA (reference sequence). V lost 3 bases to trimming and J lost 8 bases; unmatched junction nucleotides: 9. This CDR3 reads CSARAPGTGAGYTF. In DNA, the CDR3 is TGCAGTGCTAGGGCGCCAGGGACAGGGGCCGGCTACACCTTC.

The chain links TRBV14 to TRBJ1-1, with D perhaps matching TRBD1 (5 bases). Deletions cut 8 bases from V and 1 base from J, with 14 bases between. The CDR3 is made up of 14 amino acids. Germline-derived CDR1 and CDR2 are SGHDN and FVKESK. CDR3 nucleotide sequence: TGTGCCAGCTCCCTTTTGGGACCGAACACTGAAGCTTTCTTT. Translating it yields CASSLLGPNTEAFF.

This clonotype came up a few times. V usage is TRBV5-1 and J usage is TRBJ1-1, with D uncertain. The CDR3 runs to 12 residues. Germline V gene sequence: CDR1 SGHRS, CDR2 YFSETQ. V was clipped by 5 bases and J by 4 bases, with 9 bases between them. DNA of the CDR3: TGCGCCAGCAGTCCCTGGGGCACTGAAGCTTTCTTT. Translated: CASSPWGTEAFF.

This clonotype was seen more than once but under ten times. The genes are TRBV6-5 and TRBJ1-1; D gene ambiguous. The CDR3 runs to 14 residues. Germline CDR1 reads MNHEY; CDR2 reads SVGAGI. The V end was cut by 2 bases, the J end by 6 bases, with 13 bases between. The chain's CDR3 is CASSYGDYRAEAFF. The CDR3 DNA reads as TGTGCCAGCAGTTACGGGGATTATAGGGCTGAAGCTTTCTTT.

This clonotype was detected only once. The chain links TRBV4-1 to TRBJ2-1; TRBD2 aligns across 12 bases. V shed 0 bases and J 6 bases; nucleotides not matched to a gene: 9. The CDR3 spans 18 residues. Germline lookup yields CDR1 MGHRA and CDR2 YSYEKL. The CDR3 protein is CASSQDPDTSGRINEQFF. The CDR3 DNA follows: TGCGCCAGCAGCCAAGATCCAGATACTAGCGGGAGGATCAATGAGCAGTTCTTC.

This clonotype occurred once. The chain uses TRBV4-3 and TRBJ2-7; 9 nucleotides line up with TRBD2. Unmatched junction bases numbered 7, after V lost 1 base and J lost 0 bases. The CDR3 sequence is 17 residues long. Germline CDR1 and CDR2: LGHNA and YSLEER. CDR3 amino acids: CASSQVLPSGNSYEQYF. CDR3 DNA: TGCGCCAGCAGCCAAGTACTCCCTAGCGGGAACTCCTACGAGCAGTACTTC.

CDR3 DNA sequence: TGTGCCAGCAGTTACAGGGGGACACTATCCTACGAGCAGTACTTC. It codes for CASSYRGTLSYEQYF. The genes are TRBV6-5 and TRBJ2-7; maybe TRBD1 (6 bases). The V gene lost 2 bases and the J gene lost 1 base, with 12 bases spanning the gap. Germline CDR1 and CDR2: MNHEY and SVGAGI. This CDR3 is built from 15 residues.

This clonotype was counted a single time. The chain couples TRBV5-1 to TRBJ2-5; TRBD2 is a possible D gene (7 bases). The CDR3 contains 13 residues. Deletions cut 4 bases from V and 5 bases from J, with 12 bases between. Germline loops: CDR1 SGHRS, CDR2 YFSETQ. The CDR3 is CASSRGAGETQYF. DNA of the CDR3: TGCGCCAGCAGCCGGGGGGCCGGTGAGACCCAGTACTTC.

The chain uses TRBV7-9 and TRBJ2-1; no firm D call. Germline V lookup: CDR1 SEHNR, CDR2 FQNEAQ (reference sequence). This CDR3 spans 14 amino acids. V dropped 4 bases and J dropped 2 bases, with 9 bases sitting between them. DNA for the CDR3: TGTGCCAGCAGCTCCCTTGCGGCCTACAATGAGCAGTTCTTC. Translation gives CASSSLAAYNEQFF.

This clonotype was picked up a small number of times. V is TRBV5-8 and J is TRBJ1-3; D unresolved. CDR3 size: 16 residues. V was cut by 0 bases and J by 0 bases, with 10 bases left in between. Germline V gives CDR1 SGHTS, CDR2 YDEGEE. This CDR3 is CASSLGLAGSGNTIYF. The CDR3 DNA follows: TGTGCCAGCAGCTTGGGTCTTGCAGGCTCTGGAAACACCATATATTTT.

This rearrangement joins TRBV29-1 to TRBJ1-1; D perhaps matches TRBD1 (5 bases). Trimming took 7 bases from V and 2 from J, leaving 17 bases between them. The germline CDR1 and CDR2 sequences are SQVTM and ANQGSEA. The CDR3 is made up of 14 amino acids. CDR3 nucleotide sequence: TGCAGCGCCCCCGATGGCAGGGACAACACTGAAGCTTTCTTT. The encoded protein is CSAPDGRDNTEAFF.